The T cell receptor (beta chain) under discussion was sequenced for a study of shared clonotypes between healthy human individuals. For the study at large: CD4 naive and memory got three plates each, CD8 naive two, CD8 memory one. Broader study findings: Against clonotypes common to all four donors, non-shared ones had lower generation probabilities. A handful of donors showed sharing of approximately 4.7% of naive CD4 clonotypes.

Terminally differentiated effector memory CD45RA+ cells were excluded by CCR7 positive selection of CD45RO-negative cells. A 200 ng quantity of DNA, approximately 29,000 T cell genomes, went into the sorted-subset replicate PCRs. Sequenced by immunoSEQ multiplex PCR; TCRdb stores in-frame clones only, minus some. The sample carries 700,000 to 950,000 clones, roughly 96% recorded once. The CDR3 consists of 16 residues. Germline CDR1 is LNHNV and CDR2 is YYDKDF (reference sequence). The V end was cut by 3 bases, the J end by 5 bases, with 17 bases between. Details on this clone: Antigen unknown.

The specimen sequenced was naive CD8+ T cells sorted from blood. This TCR came from a man aged 25-45 years in good health. The chain recombines TRBV15 with TRBJ2-1, with D maybe TRBD1 (5 bases). The CDR3 coding sequence is TGTGCCACCAGCAGTCAGCAGGGTGGTAGGGACAATGAGCAGTTCTTC. It encodes CATSSQQGGRDNEQFF. The full variable domain, with the rest looked up from reference TRBV15 and TRBJ2-1, is DAMVIQNPRYQVTQFGKPVTLSCSQTLNHNVMYWYQQKSSQAPKLLFHYYDKDFNNEADTPDNFQSRRPNTSFCFLDIRSPGLGDTAMYLCATSSQQGGRDNEQFFGPGTRLTVL.